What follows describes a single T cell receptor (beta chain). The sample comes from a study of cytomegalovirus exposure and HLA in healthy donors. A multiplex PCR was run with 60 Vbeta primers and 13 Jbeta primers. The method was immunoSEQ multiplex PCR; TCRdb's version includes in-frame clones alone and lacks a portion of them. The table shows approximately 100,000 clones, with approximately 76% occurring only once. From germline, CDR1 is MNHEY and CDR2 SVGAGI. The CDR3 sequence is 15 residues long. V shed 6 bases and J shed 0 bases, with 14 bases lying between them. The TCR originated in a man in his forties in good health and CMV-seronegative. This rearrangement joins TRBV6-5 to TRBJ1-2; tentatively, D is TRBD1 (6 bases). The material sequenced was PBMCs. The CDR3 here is CASRRGATTNYGYTF. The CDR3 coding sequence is TGTGCCAGCAGGCGGGGGGCTACTACTAACTATGGCTACACCTTC.